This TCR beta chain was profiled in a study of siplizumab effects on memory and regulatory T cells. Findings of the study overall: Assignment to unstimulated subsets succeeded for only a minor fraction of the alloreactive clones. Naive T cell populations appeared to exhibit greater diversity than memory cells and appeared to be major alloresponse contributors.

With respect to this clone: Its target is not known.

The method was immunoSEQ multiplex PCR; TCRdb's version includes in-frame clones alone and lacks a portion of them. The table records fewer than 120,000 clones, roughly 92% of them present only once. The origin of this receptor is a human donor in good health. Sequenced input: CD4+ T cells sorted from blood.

The CDR3 region is CASSRLAASYEQYF. CDR3 coding DNA: TGTGCCAGCAGCCGACTAGCGGCGTCCTACGAGCAGTACTTC. The J gene is TRBJ2-7, the V gene TRBV14; TRBD2 matches 9 bases. The CDR3 has 14 residues. J was trimmed by 1 base and V by 4 bases; bases with no gene match: 2. Germline-derived CDR1 and CDR2 are SGHDN and FVKESK.